The T cell receptor (beta chain) described here comes from a study of blood T cells in healthy people across ages. With a J-beta primer mix and a sample-barcoded 5' primer, a second PCR ran about 7 to 12 cycles. TCRdb reprocessed the 5' RACE reads with MiXCR, giving one entry per CDR3 protein. This sample yields approximately 770,000 distinct CDR3 sequences, of which nearly 60% are seen a single time; 20% to 25% belongs to the top ten. In terms of origin and age, donors were healthy Caucasian individuals from Russia aged about 6 to 90. The V gene lost 6 bases and the J gene lost 0 bases, with 9 bases spanning the gap. This CDR3 comprises 15 residues. Germline V gene sequence: CDR1 MNHEY, CDR2 SVGEGT.

Sequences were obtained from blood. The receptor was derived from a man younger than 40 in good health. The V call is TRBV6-2 or TRBV6-3, the J call TRBJ2-6; D is uncertain. In DNA form, the CDR3 reads TGTGCCAGCAGAACAGAGATCTCTGGGGCCAACGTCCTGACTTTC. It codes for CASRTEISGANVLTF.